The source of this T cell receptor (beta chain) is a study of blood T cell repertoires in COVID-19. In the original analysis: By means of reference gene primer amplification, nucleated cell counts were estimated. Repertoires were generated with immunoSEQ multiplex PCR, while TCRdb's copy carries only in-frame clones and drops some. That table gives V, J and clone size, and the DNA gave D and trimming. The sample includes under 150,000 clones, roughly 69% of them seen just once. Trimming left V 6 bases short and J 0 bases short, with 9 bases between. This CDR3 comprises 14 residues. CDR1 and CDR2 (germline): LNHDA, SQIVND (reference sequence).

Material: peripheral blood. This receptor was obtained from a woman aged 70 to 79 with acute or convalescent COVID-19. J is TRBJ1-3 and V is TRBV19; D gene ambiguous. The CDR3 bases are TGTGCCAGTAGGCCCGTCTACTCTGGAAACACCATATATTTT. It codes for CASRPVYSGNTIYF.